This TCR beta chain appears in the sequencing data of a study of blood T cell repertoires in COVID-19. Study at large: Both acute and convalescent COVID-19 samples were obtained from the United States, Italy and Spain. The cDNA or gDNA used as material had been derived from T cells, B-cell-depleted T cells, or PBMCs.

How the authors handled the data: By means of reference gene primer amplification, nucleated cell counts were estimated. Assay: immunoSEQ multiplex PCR; the TCRdb copy retains only in-frame clones and omits some. V and J calls and clone size are those listed in that table; D and trimming were worked out from the DNA. This table has about 88,000 clones, 90% to 95% appearing once. V was clipped by 1 base and J by 4 bases, with 7 bases between them. Germline-derived CDR1 and CDR2 are LGHNA and YNFKEQ. The length of the CDR3 is 14 residues. The sample consisted of peripheral blood. The sequence was obtained from a man aged 55 to 70 with acute or convalescent COVID-19. V usage is TRBV4-2 and J usage is TRBJ1-4; unclear D gene. CDR3 sequence: CASSQGGSNEKLFF. Written as DNA, the CDR3 is TGTGCCAGCAGCCAAGGAGGAAGTAATGAAAAACTGTTTTTT.